The 12 T cell receptor beta chains in this list originate from one sample, sequenced in a study of cytomegalovirus exposure and HLA in healthy donors. The PCR made use of 60 Vbeta and 13 Jbeta primers. Measured with immunoSEQ multiplex PCR; TCRdb has only the in-frame clones, and not every one. The sample records hundreds of thousands of clones, 80% to 90% being singletons. Sequenced sample: PBMCs. All receptors come from a young woman in good health and CMV-seronegative.

The chain links TRBV11-2 to TRBJ1-6, with D unclear. Germline values: CDR1 SGHAT, CDR2 FQNNGV. V was pared by 0 bases and J by 8 bases, with 23 bases between. The CDR3 loop spans 19 amino acids. CDR3 coding DNA: TGTGCCAGCAGCTTAGATCTAGGTCCCCGCCGAGGGAGGTATTCACCCCTCCACTTT. Translating it yields CASSLDLGPRRGRYSPLHF.

The V gene is TRBV6-1, the J gene TRBJ1-1; D may be TRBD1 (6 bases). Germline V gene lookup returns CDR1 MNHNS and CDR2 SASEGT. V gave up 6 bases and J gave up 5 bases, with 16 bases separating them. This CDR3 is 14 amino acids long. The CDR3 nucleotides read TGTGCCAGCAGAAAGGACAGATCTCTTACTGAAGCTTTCTTT. This encodes CASRKDRSLTEAFF.

This clone was recorded only once. The chain couples TRBV14 to TRBJ1-1; 8 bases agree with TRBD1. Trimming at V came to 4 bases and at J to 4 bases, leaving 11 bases not matched to a gene. This CDR3 has 16 residues. Germline V CDR1 and CDR2: SGHDN, FVKESK. CDR3 amino acids: CASSPGTGWYGTEAFF. For the CDR3, the DNA is TGTGCCAGCAGCCCAGGGACAGGTTGGTATGGCACTGAAGCTTTCTTT.

The chain joins TRBV25-1 to TRBJ2-1, with a tentative D call TRBD1 (5 bases). V lost 2 bases to trimming and J lost 4 bases, with 9 bases between them. Germline values: CDR1 MGHDK, CDR2 SYGVNS. The CDR3 length is 14 residues. In DNA, the CDR3 is TGTGCCAGCAGTGAACTCAAGGGGTACAATGAGCAGTTCTTC. Protein sequence: CASSELKGYNEQFF. Using reference TRBV25-1 and TRBJ2-1 for the parts outside the CDR3, the full variable domain is EADIYQTPRYLVIGTGKKITLECSQTMGHDKMYWYQQDPGMELHLIHYSYGVNSTEKGDLSSESTVSRIRTEHFPLTLESARPSHTSQYLCASSELKGYNEQFFGPGTRLTVL.

This chain connects TRBV5-1 to TRBJ1-1; 8 nucleotides agree with TRBD1. V lost 4 bases and J lost 0; bases outside the gene matches: 5. The germline gives CDR1 SGHRS, CDR2 YFSETQ. This CDR3 region has 15 residues. CDR3 DNA: TGCGCCAGCAGCCCGGGACAGGCCTTGAACACTGAAGCTTTCTTT. Translated, it gives CASSPGQALNTEAFF. Looking up the rest from reference TRBV5-1 and TRBJ1-1 gives the full variable domain: KAGVTQTPRYLIKTRGQQVTLSCSPISGHRSVSWYQQTPGQGLQFLFEYFSETQRNKGNFPGRFSGRQFSNSRSEMNVSTLELGDSALYLCASSPGQALNTEAFFGQGTRLTVV.

This rearrangement joins TRBV19 to TRBJ1-2; TRBD1 is a possible D gene (5 bases). Germline loops: CDR1 LNHDA, CDR2 SQIVND (reference sequence). This CDR3 comprises 15 residues. Trimming pared 4 bases from V and 4 bases from J, leaving 16 bases between. The CDR3 DNA reads TGTGCCAGTAGTAGTGGACATGGAGTTCGCTATGGCTACACCTTC. It specifies CASSSGHGVRYGYTF.

This chain links TRBV5-1 with TRBJ2-3; 14 bases line up with TRBD2. V lost 0 bases, J lost 2 bases, and 2 bases stayed unmatched. Germline V CDR1 and CDR2: SGHRS, YFSETQ. The CDR3 is 17 amino acids. The CDR3 sequence is CASSLGTSGGPTDTQYF. The CDR3 nucleotides read TGCGCCAGCAGCTTGGGGACTAGCGGGGGGCCCACAGATACGCAGTATTTT.

The rearrangement links TRBV15 to TRBJ1-5, with D maybe TRBD1 (6 bases). Trimming shortened V by 0 bases and J by 4 bases, and 10 bases separated the two germline ends. This CDR3 is built from 15 residues. CDR1 LNHNV and CDR2 YYDKDF come from the germline V gene (reference sequence). CDR3 DNA: TGTGCCACCAGCAGAGATCAAGGACAGAATCAGCCCCAGCATTTT. Its translation: CATSRDQGQNQPQHF.

The chain has TRBV6-4 and TRBJ1-2; the D gene is possibly TRBD1 (5 bases). In germline, CDR1 is MRHNA, CDR2 SNTAGT. The CDR3 is 14 amino acids. V lost 6 bases and J lost 4, with 15 bases in between. CDR3 sequence (DNA): TGTGCCAGCAGAGCGACCCGGGGGAGCTATGGCTACACCTTC. Protein product: CASRATRGSYGYTF.

This sequence joins TRBV7-8 and TRBJ2-5; the match to TRBD1 covers 8 bases. V shed 4 bases and J 2 bases; nucleotides not matched to a gene: 3. The CDR3 length is 14 residues. Germline CDR1 reads SGHVS; CDR2 reads FQNEAQ. The CDR3 here is CASSWDRSQETQYF. In DNA, the CDR3 is TGTGCCAGCAGCTGGGACAGGTCTCAAGAGACCCAGTACTTC.

The V call is TRBV9, the J call TRBJ1-1; no definite D call. The CDR3 has 13 amino acids. Trimming removed 3 bases from V and 7 bases from J, with 13 bases in between. The V gene's germline CDR1 is SGDLS and CDR2 YYNGEE. CDR3 bases: TGTGCCAGCAGCGACGAGTCACGGGGTGAAGCTTTCTTT. This encodes CASSDESRGEAFF.

The rearrangement joins TRBV9 to TRBJ2-7; the D gene is possibly TRBD1 (5 bases). Germline assignment: CDR1 SGDLS and CDR2 YYNGEE. The CDR3 is made up of 15 amino acids. The V gene lost 2 bases and the J gene lost 9 bases, with 21 bases spanning the gap. The chain's CDR3 is CASSVNGRAYEGQYF. The CDR3 nucleotides read TGTGCCAGCAGCGTCAATGGCAGGGCTTACGAAGGGCAGTACTTC.